These 15 T cell receptor beta chains were sequenced from one sample in a study of cytomegalovirus exposure and HLA in healthy donors. PCR was performed using 60 Vbeta and 13 Jbeta primers. The data were produced by immunoSEQ multiplex PCR, yet TCRdb's version contains in-frame clones alone and is incomplete. The sample shows 160,000 or so clones, around 77% of them seen only once. Material: PBMCs. Every receptor here comes from a man in his fifties or sixties in good health and CMV-seronegative.

The rearrangement uses TRBV7-8 and TRBJ1-2, with 9 bases matching TRBD1. Looked up from germline, CDR1 is SGHVS and CDR2 is FQNEAQ. The trim removed 3 bases at V and 7 bases at J, leaving 3 bases unmatched. The CDR3 length is 13 residues. Here the CDR3 reads CASSFRQGGGYTF. In nucleotides, the CDR3 is TGTGCCAGCAGCTTCAGACAGGGGGGTGGCTACACCTTC.

For this clone: The sample has other DNA sequences that encode this CDR3 too. This chain joins TRBV6-1 and TRBJ1-5, with a tentative D call TRBD1 (5 bases). Trimming stripped 3 bases from V and 1 base from J, with 10 bases between. This CDR3 is 15 amino acids long. Looked up from germline, CDR1 is MNHNS and CDR2 is SASEGT. CDR3 nucleotides: TGTGCCAGCAGTGAGGTGGGGGGGAGCAATCAGCCCCAGCATTTT. It specifies CASSEVGGSNQPQHF.

This rearrangement joins TRBV15 to TRBJ1-4, with D possibly being TRBD1 (5 bases). This CDR3 is 15 amino acids long. Trimming left V 0 bases short and J 5 bases short, with 10 bases between. Looked up from germline, CDR1 is LNHNV and CDR2 is YYDKDF (reference sequence). CDR3 loop: CATSRDQGSNEKLFF. The CDR3 coding sequence is TGTGCCACCAGCAGAGACCAGGGTAGCAATGAAAAACTGTTTTTT. Filled out from reference TRBV15 and TRBJ1-4, the complete variable domain reads DAMVIQNPRYQVTQFGKPVTLSCSQTLNHNVMYWYQQKSSQAPKLLFHYYDKDFNNEADTPDNFQSRRPNTSFCFLDIRSPGLGDTAMYLCATSRDQGSNEKLFFGSGTQLSVL.

The chain employs TRBV5-6 and TRBJ1-1; TRBD1 matches at 9 bases. V shed 4 bases, J shed 4 bases, and the junction held 8 bases outside the gene matches. The length of the CDR3 is 15 residues. The germline V gene has CDR1 SGHDT and CDR2 YYEEEE. The CDR3 loop reads CASSSGQGTGTEAFF. For the CDR3, the DNA is TGTGCCAGCAGCAGTGGACAGGGGACGGGCACTGAAGCTTTCTTT. Supplemented by reference TRBV5-6 and TRBJ1-1, the full variable domain reads DAGVTQSPTHLIKTRGQQVTLRCSPKSGHDTVSWYQQALGQGPQFIFQYYEEEERQRGNFPDRFSGHQFPNYSSELNVNALLLGDSALYLCASSSGQGTGTEAFFGQGTRLTVV.

The rearrangement joins TRBV10-2 to TRBJ2-7; a weak D match, TRBD2 (6 bases). V lost 9 bases and J 0 bases, leaving 12 bases between the germline ends. Germline V gene sequence: CDR1 WSHSY, CDR2 SAAADI. The CDR3 is 13 residues long. CDR3 coding DNA: TGCGCCAGTAAGGGACTTCGCTCCTACGAGCAGTACTTC. It yields the protein CASKGLRSYEQYF.

The chain is built from TRBV29-1 and TRBJ2-5, with 7 bases fitting TRBD2. Near its end, the DNA agrees better with TRBJ2-7, so the J call may be wrong. The germline V gene encodes CDR1 SQVTM and CDR2 ANQGSEA. CDR3 length: 15 residues. The CDR3 is CSVEGTGGPTYEQYF. Here the CDR3 DNA reads TGCAGCGTTGAAGGGACGGGGGGACCCACCTACGAGCAGTACTTC.

With regard to this clone: An end of the junction differs from the germline gene, which may be a read error. V and J are TRBV25-1 and TRBJ1-2; D gene uncertain. The CDR3 is 12 residues long. CDR1 and CDR2 from the germline V gene are MGHDK and SYGVNS. CDR3 sequence: CASSEPGYGYPF. The DNA of the CDR3 is TGTGCCAGCAGTGAACCCGGGTACGGCTACCCCTTC.

This rearrangement joins TRBV7-9 to TRBJ1-4; 7 bases match TRBD1. This CDR3 has 14 residues. Per the germline V gene, CDR1 is SEHNR and CDR2 is FQNEAQ (reference sequence). V was clipped by 2 bases and J by 5 bases; unmatched bases: 2. The CDR3 here is CASSLKQGNEKLFF. Written as DNA, the CDR3 is TGTGCCAGCAGCTTAAAACAGGGGAATGAAAAACTGTTTTTT.

V and J are TRBV5-1 and TRBJ2-7; 9 nucleotides line up with TRBD1. Germline V gene data show CDR1 as SGHRS and CDR2 as YFSETQ. After removal of 4 bases from V and 6 bases from J, the junction contained 5 bases not matched to a gene. This CDR3 comprises 13 residues. CDR3 nucleotide sequence: TGCGCCAGCAGCACCGGGACAGGGAGCGAGCAGTACTTC. It translates to CASSTGTGSEQYF.

V gene TRBV18 combines with J gene TRBJ1-5, with 9 bases aligning to TRBD1. Germline CDR1 and CDR2: KGHSH and LQKENI. The CDR3 spans 17 residues. V shed 0 bases, J shed 4 bases, and the junction held 7 bases outside the gene matches. The CDR3 DNA sequence: TGTGCCAGCTCACCACCGCAATCTGGACAGGGGAATCAGCCCCAGCATTTT. Protein product: CASSPPQSGQGNQPQHF.

The V gene is TRBV5-8, the J gene TRBJ2-2; TRBD2 matches 9 bases. Germline CDR1 SGHTS, CDR2 YDEGEE. J was trimmed by 4 bases and V by 6 bases; bases with no gene match: 13. There are 17 residues in the CDR3. CDR3 residues: CASNLDGGTSSTGELFF. The CDR3 nucleotides are TGTGCCAGCAACCTGGATGGCGGGACTAGCTCCACCGGGGAGCTGTTTTTT.

This clone showed up just a few times. The chain couples TRBV5-6 to TRBJ2-3, with 10 bases that match TRBD1. V shed 4 bases, J shed 4 bases, and the junction held 6 bases outside the gene matches. This CDR3 is built from 15 residues. From germline, CDR1 is SGHDT and CDR2 YYEEEE. This CDR3 reads CASSDRDRGADTQYF. The CDR3 coding sequence is TGTGCCAGCAGCGACCGGGACAGGGGTGCAGATACGCAGTATTTT.

The rearrangement links TRBV10-1 to TRBJ2-5; D not resolved. The V gene lost 7 bases and the J gene lost 3 bases, with 15 bases spanning the gap. CDR1 and CDR2 from the germline V gene are WNHNN and SYGVQD (reference sequence). This CDR3 region has 14 residues. CDR3 amino acids: CASNPRPVKETQYF. The CDR3 nucleotides read TGCGCCAGCAATCCGCGGCCGGTTAAAGAGACCCAGTACTTC.

The sample holds a few counts of this clone. The chain employs TRBV7-3 and TRBJ2-1; 7 bases fit TRBD2. V gave up 5 bases and J gave up 0 bases; unmatched junction bases: 7. Germline CDR1 SGHTA, CDR2 FQGTGA. The CDR3 sequence is 16 residues long. In nucleotides, the CDR3 is TGTGCCAGCAGCCCGCGGGAGTGGAGCTCCTACAATGAGCAGTTCTTC. Protein product: CASSPREWSSYNEQFF. The full variable domain, its missing parts supplied by reference TRBV7-3 and TRBJ2-1, is GAGVSQTPSNKVTEKGKYVELRCDPISGHTALYWYRQSLGQGPEFLIYFQGTGAADDSGLPNDRFFAVRPEGSVSTLKIQRTERGDSAVYLCASSPREWSSYNEQFFGPGTRLTVL.

The rearrangement uses TRBV2 and TRBJ1-5; 9 bases are a match to TRBD1. Germline CDR1 and CDR2: SNHLY and FYNNEI. The CDR3 is made up of 15 amino acids. V lost 3 bases to trimming and J lost 6 bases; unmatched junction nucleotides: 6. The CDR3 DNA follows: TGTGCCAGCAGTGAGGTAGGACAGGGGATTCAGCCCCAGCATTTT. Amino acid sequence: CASSEVGQGIQPQHF.